This T cell receptor (beta chain) originates from a study (TCRdb year 2016). On this clonotype itself: The antigen it recognizes is unknown. It has no much larger one-base neighbor in the sample; base qualities were not kept.

Library preparation was by RT-PCR. TCRdb names Illumina MiSeq as the instrument used. TCRdb applied fastp at Q25 and MiXCR to the public reads, then kept only in-frame beta chains. CDR3 protein duplicates are merged, each entry listing the most common genes and DNA. The sample includes around 700,000 distinct CDR3 sequences, with about 14% observed a single time. The ten top clones hold roughly 4% of the sample. Sequenced: memory CD4+ T cells from blood. The receptor's source is a female donor in good health, serving as a healthy control.

The CDR3 here reads CATRATGTRPYNEQFF. The nucleotide sequence reads as follows: TGTGCCACCAGAGCAACCGGGACTAGACCTTACAATGAGCAGTTCTTC. The chain joins TRBV24-1 to TRBJ2-1, with 8 bases in between that match TRBD2. CDR3 length: 16 amino acids, cysteine to phenylalanine. Just the 48-base CDR3 DNA is kept, in frame starting at base 1. CDR1 and CDR2 are drawn from the germline V gene: KGHDR, SFDVKD. Germline trimming: 7 bases from V, 4 bases from J; junction bases outside gene matches: 11.